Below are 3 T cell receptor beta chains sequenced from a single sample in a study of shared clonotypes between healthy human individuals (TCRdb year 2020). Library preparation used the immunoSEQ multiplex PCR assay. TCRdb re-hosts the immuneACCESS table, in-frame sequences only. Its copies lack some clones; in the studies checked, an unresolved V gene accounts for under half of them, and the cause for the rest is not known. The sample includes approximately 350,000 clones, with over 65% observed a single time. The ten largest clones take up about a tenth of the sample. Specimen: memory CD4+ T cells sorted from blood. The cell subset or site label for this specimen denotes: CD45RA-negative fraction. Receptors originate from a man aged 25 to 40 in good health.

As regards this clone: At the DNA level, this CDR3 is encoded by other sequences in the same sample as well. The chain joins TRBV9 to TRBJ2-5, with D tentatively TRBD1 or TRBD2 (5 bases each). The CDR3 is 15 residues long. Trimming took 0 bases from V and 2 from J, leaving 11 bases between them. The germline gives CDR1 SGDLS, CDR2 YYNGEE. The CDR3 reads CASSVDGTRQETQYF. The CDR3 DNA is TGTGCCAGCAGCGTAGATGGGACCAGGCAAGAGACCCAGTACTTC.

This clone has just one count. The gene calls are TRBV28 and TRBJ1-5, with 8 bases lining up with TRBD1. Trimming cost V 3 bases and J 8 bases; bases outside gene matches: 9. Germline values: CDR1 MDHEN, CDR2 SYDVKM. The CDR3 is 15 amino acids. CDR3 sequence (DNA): TGTGCCAGCAGTTTCCGGGACAGGTTAATTGAGCCCCAGCATTTT. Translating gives CASSFRDRLIEPQHF.

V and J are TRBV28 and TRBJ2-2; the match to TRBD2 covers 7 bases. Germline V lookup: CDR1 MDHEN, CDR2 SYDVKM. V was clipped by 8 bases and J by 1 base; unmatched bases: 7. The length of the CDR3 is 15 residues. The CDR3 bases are TGTGCCAGCGTCAGGGAGGGACGGAACACCGGGGAGCTGTTTTTT. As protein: CASVREGRNTGELFF.